The clone carrying this TCR beta chain appeared a few times. These data are taken from a study of patients and donors after allogeneic stem cell transplantation. One entry per CDR3 protein, called by TCRdb with MiXCR from the RT-PCR reads. The table has about 960,000 distinct CDR3 sequences, under 20% seen once. The germline V gene encodes CDR1 SGHTA and CDR2 FQGNSA. This CDR3 has 14 amino acids. The V and J ends lost 6 bases and 0 bases respectively, with 10 bases between them. The specimen sequenced was blood, either unsorted or a sorted T cell fraction (not recorded which). The clonotype comes from a human donor who was either an allogeneic HSCT recipient or a stem cell or donor lymphocyte infusion donor (not recorded which). It is not recorded whose cells these are; they may come from a transplant donor. The gene calls are TRBV7-2 and TRBJ2-3, with D possibly being TRBD2 (5 bases). The CDR3 DNA sequence: TGTGCCAGCAGGCCGACTACTAGCACAGATACGCAGTATTTT. Its translation is CASRPTTSTDTQYF.